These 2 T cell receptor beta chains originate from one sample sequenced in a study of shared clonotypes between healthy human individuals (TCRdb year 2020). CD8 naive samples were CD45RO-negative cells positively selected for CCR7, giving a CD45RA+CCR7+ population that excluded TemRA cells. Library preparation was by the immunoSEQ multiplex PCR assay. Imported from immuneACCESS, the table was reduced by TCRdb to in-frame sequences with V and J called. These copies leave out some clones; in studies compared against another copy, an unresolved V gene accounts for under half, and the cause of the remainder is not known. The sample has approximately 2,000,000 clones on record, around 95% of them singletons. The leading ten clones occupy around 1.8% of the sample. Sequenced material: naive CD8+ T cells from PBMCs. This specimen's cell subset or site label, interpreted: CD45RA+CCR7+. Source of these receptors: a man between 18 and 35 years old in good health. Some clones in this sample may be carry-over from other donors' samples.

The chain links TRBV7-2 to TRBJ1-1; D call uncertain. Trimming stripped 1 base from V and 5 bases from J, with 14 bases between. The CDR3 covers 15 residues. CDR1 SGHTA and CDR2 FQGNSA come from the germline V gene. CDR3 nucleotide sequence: TGTGCCAGCAGCTTAGGTGTCGTGGGGAGAACTGAAGCTTTCTTT. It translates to CASSLGVVGRTEAFF.

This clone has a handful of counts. The CDR3 reads CASRAGTTEAFF. The DNA for the CDR3 is TGTGCCAGCAGAGCCGGCACTACTGAAGCTTTCTTT. The chain joins TRBV6-5 to TRBJ1-1; no reliable D call. Germline-derived CDR1 and CDR2 are MNHEY and SVGAGI. This CDR3 spans 12 amino acids. With 6 bases removed from V and 5 bases from J, the gap between germline ends came to 10 bases.